Below, 32 T cell receptor beta chains from the same sample are listed, as sequenced in a study of T-cell memory formation after mild COVID-19. A single record per CDR3 protein comes from TCRdb applying MiXCR to the 5' RACE reads. The sample includes more than 400,000 distinct CDR3 sequences, roughly 18% of them seen just once. The specimen sequenced was PBMCs or a T cell subset sorted from them (not recorded which). These receptors were collected from an adult woman who had mild COVID-19 (a few samples of this study predate the infection). Cell type and time point are not known.

The chain combines TRBV2 with TRBJ2-3; 7 bases fit TRBD2. Germline V gives CDR1 SNHLY, CDR2 FYNNEI. V shed 7 bases, J shed 2 bases, and the junction held 6 bases outside the gene matches. The CDR3 length is 14 residues. CDR3 DNA: TGTGCCAGCACTGCGGGAGCCTACACAGATACGCAGTATTTT. Translation gives CASTAGAYTDTQYF.

This clonotype showed up just a few times. The CDR3 region is CASSQAQYNEQFF. The CDR3 nucleotides read TGTGCCAGCAGCCAAGCGCAGTACAATGAGCAGTTCTTC. The J gene is TRBJ2-1, the V gene TRBV3-1; no clear D. The V gene lost 1 base and the J gene lost 4 bases, with 5 bases spanning the gap. The CDR3 runs to 13 residues. Germline CDR1 reads LGHDT; CDR2 reads YNNKEL (reference sequence).

This clonotype came up a few times. One junction end disagrees with the germline gene, perhaps due to a read error. The CDR3, as DNA: TGTTCCAGCACCCGAGGACAGAGTCCGTACGAGCAGTACTTC. Residues: CSSTRGQSPYEQYF. The chain combines TRBV7-9 with TRBJ2-7; the D gene is possibly TRBD1 (6 bases). This CDR3 comprises 14 residues. Germline CDR1 SEHNR, CDR2 FQNEAQ (reference sequence).

The V gene is TRBV5-6, the J gene TRBJ1-4; possible D gene TRBD1, 6 bases. The ends were cut back, 3 bases at V and 3 bases at J, with 18 bases in the middle. This CDR3 comprises 17 residues. CDR1 is SGHDT and CDR2 is YYEEEE in the germline V gene. CDR3 nucleotide sequence: TGTGCCAGCAGCTCCTACAGGGTTTCCGTTGCTAATGAAAAACTGTTTTTT. Its translation: CASSSYRVSVANEKLFF.

The chain has TRBV18 and TRBJ2-3; D possibly matches TRBD1 or TRBD2 (5 bases each). Germline CDR1 and CDR2: KGHSH and LQKENI. CDR3 size: 15 residues. V was cut by 8 bases and J by 2 bases, with 17 bases left in between. The CDR3 sequence is CASPQGAGYTDTQYF. The CDR3, as DNA: TGTGCCAGCCCCCAGGGAGCTGGTTACACAGATACGCAGTATTTT.

The chain employs TRBV7-9 and TRBJ2-2; no firm D call. The CDR3 sequence is 14 residues long. Trimming left V 2 bases short and J 6 bases short, with 10 bases between. CDR1 and CDR2 (germline): SEHNR, FQNEAQ (reference sequence). Written as DNA, the CDR3 is TGTGCCAGCAGCTTATCGCATGGGGCCGGGGAGCTGTTTTTT. This codes for CASSLSHGAGELFF.

The rearrangement links TRBV20-1 to TRBJ2-3; possibly TRBD1 or TRBD2 for D (6 bases each). Trimming removed 6 bases from V and 4 bases from J, with 14 bases in between. Germline assignment: CDR1 DFQATT and CDR2 SNEGSKA (reference sequence). The CDR3 is 13 amino acids. The CDR3 DNA is TGCAGTGCGCACAGCCGGGGGCCAGATACGCAGTATTTT. Translated: CSAHSRGPDTQYF.

This rearrangement joins TRBV12-3 or TRBV12-4 to TRBJ1-6; D is uncertain. V lost 3 bases and J lost 9, with 12 bases in between. The CDR3 is made up of 14 amino acids. The CDR3 sequence: CASSLTSGSSPLHF. CDR3 sequence (DNA): TGTGCCAGCAGTTTGACCTCAGGTTCTTCACCCCTCCACTTT.

This rearrangement joins TRBV19 to TRBJ1-1; no reliable D call. The CDR3 extends over 12 amino acids. With 1 base removed from V and 8 bases from J, the gap between germline ends came to 8 bases. Germline CDR1 reads LNHDA; CDR2 reads SQIVND (reference sequence). This CDR3 reads CASSIGMGEAFF. The CDR3 DNA reads TGTGCCAGTAGTATAGGGATGGGAGAAGCTTTCTTT.

The genes are TRBV19 and TRBJ1-2, with 9 nucleotides matching TRBD1. Trimming at V came to 6 bases and at J to 4 bases, leaving 12 bases not matched to a gene. CDR1 LNHDA and CDR2 SQIVND come from the germline V gene (reference sequence). The CDR3 sequence is 16 residues long. The CDR3 coding sequence is TGTGCCAGTAGAGCCGGGACAGGGTTCAAGGTCTATGGCTACACCTTC. Protein product: CASRAGTGFKVYGYTF.

This clonotype was seen a few times. V usage is TRBV7-8 and J usage is TRBJ2-7; D may be TRBD1 (6 bases). The CDR3 covers 13 residues. Germline CDR1 SGHVS, CDR2 FQNEAQ. V lost 5 bases to trimming and J lost 4 bases, with 12 bases between them. The CDR3 DNA reads as TGTGCCAGCAGCCATACGGACAGTTACGAGCAGTACTTC. Translated, it gives CASSHTDSYEQYF.

The CDR3 is CASSGEYEQYF. The CDR3 bases are TGTGCCAGCAGCGGGGAGTACGAGCAGTACTTC. The J gene is TRBJ2-7, the V gene TRBV6-5; tentatively, D is TRBD2 (5 bases). This CDR3 contains 11 residues. The germline V gene encodes CDR1 MNHEY and CDR2 SVGAGI. Deletions cut 6 bases from V and 4 bases from J, with 7 bases between.

The CDR3: CATSDRTSGRTNEQFF. DNA of the CDR3: TGTGCCACCAGTGACCGTACTAGCGGGAGGACCAATGAGCAGTTCTTC. J is TRBJ2-1 and V is TRBV24-1; 12 bases are a match to TRBD2. Germline V lookup: CDR1 KGHDR, CDR2 SFDVKD. The CDR3 covers 16 residues. J was trimmed by 6 bases and V by 4 bases; bases with no gene match: 6.

Only a few counts were recorded for this clonotype. CDR3: CASSQQGSSGANVLTF. DNA for the CDR3: TGTGCCAGCAGCCAACAGGGTTCCTCTGGGGCCAACGTCCTGACTTTC. The rearrangement links TRBV7-3 to TRBJ2-6, with D possibly being TRBD1 (6 bases). V gave up 5 bases and J gave up 0 bases, with 11 bases separating them. This CDR3 is 16 amino acids long. CDR1 is SGHTA and CDR2 is FQGTGA in the germline V gene.

This clonotype was counted between two and nine times. This chain uses TRBV24-1 with TRBJ1-4, with 9 bases fitting TRBD1. The CDR3 has 16 residues. The germline gives CDR1 KGHDR, CDR2 SFDVKD. The V segment lost 1 base and the J segment 6 bases; nucleotides outside the gene matches: 5. Here the CDR3 DNA reads TGTGCCACCAGTGATTTTGGACAGGGGAGGCATGAAAAACTGTTTTTT. Protein product: CATSDFGQGRHEKLFF.

The chain recombines TRBV25-1 with TRBJ1-3; TRBD1 aligns across 7 bases. V trimming: 4 bases; J trimming: 0 bases; junction bases outside the gene matches: 9. The CDR3 totals 17 residues. CDR1 and CDR2 (germline): MGHDK, SYGVNS. The CDR3 sequence: CASSAPRTGPSGNTIYF. The CDR3 DNA follows: TGTGCCAGCAGTGCCCCCCGGACAGGCCCCTCTGGAAACACCATATATTTT.

This clonotype was recorded many times. The V and J genes are TRBV4-1 and TRBJ1-6, with a weak D call TRBD1 (5 bases). Germline loops: CDR1 MGHRA, CDR2 YSYEKL. CDR3 length equals 17 residues. V was shortened by 4 bases and J by 9 bases, with 22 bases between the two germline ends. CDR3 loop: CASSLILTGPAGSPLHF. DNA of the CDR3: TGCGCCAGCAGCCTCATACTCACAGGACCCGCAGGTTCACCCCTCCACTTT.

This clonotype occurred many times. The chain couples TRBV15 to TRBJ2-1, with 9 bases that match TRBD1. The V segment lost 4 bases and the J segment 8 bases; nucleotides outside the gene matches: 15. The germline CDR1 and CDR2 sequences are LNHNV and YYDKDF (reference sequence). The CDR3 runs 17 residues. The CDR3 nucleotides read TGTGCCACCAGCACTCTACAGGGGGCAAATGGTTTGGATGAGCAGTTCTTC. Its protein is CATSTLQGANGLDEQFF.

The J gene is TRBJ1-4, the V gene TRBV7-9; D ambiguous. Germline CDR1 SEHNR, CDR2 FQNEAQ (reference sequence). This CDR3 is 13 amino acids long. Trimming took off 10 bases at V and 8 bases at J, with 17 bases between the two ends. CDR3 DNA: TGTGCCACCGGACTCGGGGTCGGGGAAAAACTGTTTTTT. This codes for CATGLGVGEKLFF.

The chain employs TRBV10-3 and TRBJ2-7, with 13 bases that match TRBD2. Per the germline V gene, CDR1 is ENHRY and CDR2 is SYGVKD. The CDR3 spans 17 residues. With V trimmed by 10 bases and J by 8 bases, 20 bases remained unmatched. This CDR3 reads CATQLATSGGTRPQQYF. In nucleotides, the CDR3 is TGTGCCACCCAGCTTGCGACTAGCGGGGGGACCCGACCCCAGCAGTACTTC.

This clonotype was seen at least ten times. This chain connects TRBV20-1 to TRBJ2-1; 12 bases map to TRBD2. The V gene's germline CDR1 is DFQATT and CDR2 SNEGSKA (reference sequence). CDR3 length: 17 residues. DNA of the CDR3: TGCAGCGCTGAGGGGCTAGCGGGAGGGAGCTCCTACAATGAGCAGTTCTTC. Its translation is CSAEGLAGGSSYNEQFF.

This clonotype occurred a few times. The chain combines TRBV4-3 with TRBJ2-5; D not resolved. Trimming shortened V by 4 bases and J by 5 bases, and 17 bases separated the two germline ends. The CDR3 runs to 15 residues. Germline CDR1 is LGHNA and CDR2 is YSLEER. The CDR3 protein is CASSPARFPEETQYF. The CDR3 coding sequence is TGCGCCAGCAGCCCTGCGAGGTTTCCGGAGGAGACCCAGTACTTC.

The rearrangement links TRBV4-2 to TRBJ2-2, with 12 bases lining up with TRBD2. CDR1 and CDR2 (germline): LGHNA, YNFKEQ. V dropped 1 base and J dropped 3; count of bases not matched to a gene: 6. This CDR3 region has 18 residues. This chain's CDR3 is CASSQGLAGGPDTGELFF. Here the CDR3 DNA reads TGTGCCAGCAGCCAAGGTCTAGCGGGAGGGCCGGACACCGGGGAGCTGTTTTTT.

The chain links TRBV3-1 to TRBJ2-1; 8 bases map to TRBD2. Germline trimming cut 4 bases from V and 5 bases from J; bases unmatched to any gene: 19. The length of the CDR3 is 19 residues. Germline V CDR1 and CDR2: LGHDT, YNNKEL (reference sequence). This CDR3 reads CASSPGLQRETVVNNEQFF. Written as DNA, the CDR3 is TGTGCCAGCAGCCCAGGACTACAGCGGGAGACCGTTGTTAACAATGAGCAGTTCTTC.

The rearrangement uses TRBV10-3 and TRBJ1-1; D possibly corresponds to TRBD1 (5 bases). The germline CDR1 and CDR2 sequences are ENHRY and SYGVKD. Trimming took 2 bases from V and 4 from J, leaving 17 bases between them. The CDR3 consists of 16 residues. The CDR3 coding sequence is TGTGCCATCAGTGAGGGGCAGACCAGGGACGGCACTGAAGCTTTCTTT. Amino acids: CAISEGQTRDGTEAFF.

The genes are TRBV2 and TRBJ1-1; 8 bases map to TRBD1. Trimming removed 3 bases from V and 1 base from J; junction bases left unmatched: 4. The CDR3 loop spans 15 amino acids. The germline V gene encodes CDR1 SNHLY and CDR2 FYNNEI. The CDR3 DNA reads as TGTGCCAGCAGTGAGCTGGGACAGGCGAACACTGAAGCTTTCTTT. Protein sequence: CASSELGQANTEAFF.

In its sample, this clonotype was seen many times. One junction end disagrees with the germline gene, perhaps due to a read error. The chain couples TRBV3-1 to TRBJ2-1; 13 bases agree with TRBD2. Germline CDR1 LGHDT, CDR2 YNNKEL (reference sequence). The CDR3 extends over 15 amino acids. DNA of the CDR3: TGCGCCAGCAGCCTCACTAGCGGGGGGGCGAATGAGCAGTTCTTC. Translating it yields CASSLTSGGANEQFF.

The J gene is TRBJ2-3, the V gene TRBV11-2, with D unclear. V dropped 5 bases and J dropped 0 bases, with 12 bases sitting between them. The CDR3 has 15 amino acids. Germline V lookup: CDR1 SGHAT, CDR2 FQNNGV. The chain's CDR3 is CASSPLKDSTDTQYF. As DNA, the CDR3 is TGTGCCAGCAGCCCACTGAAGGATAGCACAGATACGCAGTATTTT. The variable domain in full, completed from reference TRBV11-2 and TRBJ2-3, reads EAGVAQSPRYKIIEKRQSVAFWCNPISGHATLYWYQQILGQGPKLLIQFQNNGVVDDSQLPKDRFSAERLKGVDSTLKIQPAKLEDSAVYLCASSPLKDSTDTQYFGPGTRLTVL.

The table lists this clonotype with many counts. The chain links TRBV2 to TRBJ2-2; D uncertain. There are 14 residues in the CDR3. Trimming removed 3 bases at V and 0 bases at J, with 5 bases between. CDR1 SNHLY and CDR2 FYNNEI come from the germline V gene. CDR3 sequence: CASSDQANTGELFF. CDR3 in DNA: TGTGCCAGCAGTGACCAGGCGAACACCGGGGAGCTGTTTTTT.

The gene calls are TRBV6-5 and TRBJ2-7; D may be TRBD2 (7 bases). The V gene lost 0 bases and the J gene lost 4 bases, with 16 bases spanning the gap. CDR3 length: 16 amino acids. Germline assignment: CDR1 MNHEY and CDR2 SVGAGI. The CDR3 protein is CASSYSLFGGQYEQYF. The DNA of the CDR3 is TGTGCCAGCAGTTACTCGTTATTCGGGGGGCAGTACGAGCAGTACTTC.

This clonotype was observed a handful of times. This sequence joins TRBV3-1 and TRBJ2-7; D unclear. Looked up from germline, CDR1 is LGHDT and CDR2 is YNNKEL (reference sequence). The V gene lost 1 base and the J gene lost 0 bases, with 13 bases spanning the gap. This CDR3 has 16 amino acids. The DNA of the CDR3 is TGTGCCAGCAGCCAAGCCGGACCGATAAACTCCTACGAGCAGTACTTC. Its translation is CASSQAGPINSYEQYF.

This clonotype has more than one count but fewer than ten. The rearrangement joins TRBV6-5 to TRBJ2-1; 10 positions match TRBD2. The trim removed 7 bases at V and 4 bases at J, leaving 7 bases unmatched. The CDR3 has 15 amino acids. From germline, CDR1 is MNHEY and CDR2 SVGAGI. The CDR3 bases are TGTGCCAGCATTCCGACTAGCGGGCTTTACAATGAGCAGTTCTTC. Amino acid sequence: CASIPTSGLYNEQFF.